Included here is one T cell receptor beta chain sequence, with context. Vbeta (60) and Jbeta (13) primers were used in the PCR. Sequencing used immunoSEQ multiplex PCR; TCRdb keeps in-frame clones, though not all of them. The profile shows some 130,000 clones, approximately 85% of them singletons. The data were taken from a study of cytomegalovirus exposure and HLA in healthy donors. Germline V gives CDR1 SGHTA, CDR2 FQGTGA. This CDR3 has 17 residues. The trim removed 3 bases at V and 4 bases at J, leaving 9 bases unmatched. The clonotype originates from a boy aged 5-17 years in good health and CMV-seronegative. Sequencing was done on a sample of PBMCs. This chain joins TRBV7-3 and TRBJ2-2; 9 bases line up with TRBD1. CDR3 DNA: TGTGCCAGCAGCTTCTTGCTGGGACAGGGTATCACCGGGGAGCTGTTTTTT. Its protein product is CASSFLLGQGITGELFF.